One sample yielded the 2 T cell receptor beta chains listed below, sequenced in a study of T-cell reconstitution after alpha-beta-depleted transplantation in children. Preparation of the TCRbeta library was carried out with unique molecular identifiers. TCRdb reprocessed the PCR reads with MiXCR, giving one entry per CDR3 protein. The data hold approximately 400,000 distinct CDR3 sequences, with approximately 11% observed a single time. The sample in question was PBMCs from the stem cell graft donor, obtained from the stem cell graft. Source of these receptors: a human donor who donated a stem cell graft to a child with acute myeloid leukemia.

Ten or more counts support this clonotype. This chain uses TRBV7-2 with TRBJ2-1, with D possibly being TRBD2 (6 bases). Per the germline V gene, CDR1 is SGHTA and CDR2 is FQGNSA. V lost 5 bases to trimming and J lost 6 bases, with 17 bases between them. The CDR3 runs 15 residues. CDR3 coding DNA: TGTGCCAGCAGCCAAAAGGCGGGGTTGACCAATGAGCAGTTCTTC. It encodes CASSQKAGLTNEQFF.

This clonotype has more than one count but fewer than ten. The CDR3 reads CASSLIGRDADTQYF. The DNA for the CDR3 is TGTGCCAGCAGCTTAATCGGAAGGGACGCAGATACGCAGTATTTT. The J gene is TRBJ2-3, the V gene TRBV7-3; D assignment may be TRBD1 or TRBD2 (5 bases each). This CDR3 is built from 15 residues. Germline-derived CDR1 and CDR2 are SGHTA and FQGTGA. V lost 1 base and J lost 4, with 12 bases in between.